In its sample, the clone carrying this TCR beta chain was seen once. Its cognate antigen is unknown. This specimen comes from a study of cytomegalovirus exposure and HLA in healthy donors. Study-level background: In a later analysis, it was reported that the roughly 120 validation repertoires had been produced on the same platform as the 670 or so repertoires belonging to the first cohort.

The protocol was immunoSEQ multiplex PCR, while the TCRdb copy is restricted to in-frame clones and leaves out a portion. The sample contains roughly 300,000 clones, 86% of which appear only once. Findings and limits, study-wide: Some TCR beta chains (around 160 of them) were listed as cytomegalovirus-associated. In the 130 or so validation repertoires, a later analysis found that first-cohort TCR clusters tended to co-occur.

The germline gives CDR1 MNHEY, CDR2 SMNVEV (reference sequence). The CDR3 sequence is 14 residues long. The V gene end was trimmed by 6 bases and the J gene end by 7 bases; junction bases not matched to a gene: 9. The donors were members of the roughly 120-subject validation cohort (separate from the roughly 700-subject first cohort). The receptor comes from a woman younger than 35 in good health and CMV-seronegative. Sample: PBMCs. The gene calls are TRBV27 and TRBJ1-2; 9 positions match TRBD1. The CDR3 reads CASSPLGDRVGYTF. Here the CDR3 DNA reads TGTGCCAGCAGCCCATTGGGGGACAGGGTTGGCTACACCTTC.